Listed here are 2 T cell receptor beta chains from one sample, sequenced in a study of T cells in Graves' hyperthyroidism and ophthalmopathy. The TCR beta CDR3 regions underwent amplification using RNA transcripts as the source. During a first-round RT-PCR of the TCR CDR3, the HTBI primer set was used. Each CDR3 protein is one row after TCRdb ran MiXCR on the multiplex PCR reads. The table includes roughly 580,000 distinct CDR3 sequences, under 60% detected once. The specimen was peripheral blood or thyroid tissue (not recorded which). These receptor sequences come from a young woman with Graves' hyperthyroidism.

The gene calls are TRBV7-2 and TRBJ2-5; D remains unclear. Germline V gene data show CDR1 as SGHTA and CDR2 as FQGNSA. CDR3 length: 14 amino acids. The V gene lost 1 base and the J gene lost 7 bases, with 13 bases spanning the gap. The CDR3 DNA reads TGTGCCAGCAGCTTAGAAGACCGCCAGGTGACCCAGTACTTC. Translation gives CASSLEDRQVTQYF.

This chain joins TRBV7-2 and TRBJ2-5; TRBD2 is a possible D gene (5 bases). V dropped 5 bases and J dropped 2 bases, with 15 bases sitting between them. This CDR3 has 15 amino acids. Germline V gene lookup returns CDR1 SGHTA and CDR2 FQGNSA. The CDR3 spells CASSPRWRVQETQYF. Written as DNA, the CDR3 is TGTGCCAGCAGCCCCCGGTGGCGGGTTCAAGAGACCCAGTACTTC.